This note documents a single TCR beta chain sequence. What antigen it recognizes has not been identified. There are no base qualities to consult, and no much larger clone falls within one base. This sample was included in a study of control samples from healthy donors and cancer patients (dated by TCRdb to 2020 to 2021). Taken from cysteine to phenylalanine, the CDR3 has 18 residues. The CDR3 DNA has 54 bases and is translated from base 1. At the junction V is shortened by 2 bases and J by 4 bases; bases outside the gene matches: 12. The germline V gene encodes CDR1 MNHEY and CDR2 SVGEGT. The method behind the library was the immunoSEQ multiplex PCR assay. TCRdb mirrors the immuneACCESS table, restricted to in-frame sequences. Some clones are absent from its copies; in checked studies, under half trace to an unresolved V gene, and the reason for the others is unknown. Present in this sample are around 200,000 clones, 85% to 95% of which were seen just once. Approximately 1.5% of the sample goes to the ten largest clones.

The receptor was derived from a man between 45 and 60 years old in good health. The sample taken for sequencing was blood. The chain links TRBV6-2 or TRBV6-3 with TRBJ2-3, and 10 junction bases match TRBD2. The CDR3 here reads CASSYLAGAYFLPDTQYF. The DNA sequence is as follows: TGTGCCAGCAGTTACCTAGCGGGGGCCTACTTCCTCCCAGATACGCAGTATTTT.